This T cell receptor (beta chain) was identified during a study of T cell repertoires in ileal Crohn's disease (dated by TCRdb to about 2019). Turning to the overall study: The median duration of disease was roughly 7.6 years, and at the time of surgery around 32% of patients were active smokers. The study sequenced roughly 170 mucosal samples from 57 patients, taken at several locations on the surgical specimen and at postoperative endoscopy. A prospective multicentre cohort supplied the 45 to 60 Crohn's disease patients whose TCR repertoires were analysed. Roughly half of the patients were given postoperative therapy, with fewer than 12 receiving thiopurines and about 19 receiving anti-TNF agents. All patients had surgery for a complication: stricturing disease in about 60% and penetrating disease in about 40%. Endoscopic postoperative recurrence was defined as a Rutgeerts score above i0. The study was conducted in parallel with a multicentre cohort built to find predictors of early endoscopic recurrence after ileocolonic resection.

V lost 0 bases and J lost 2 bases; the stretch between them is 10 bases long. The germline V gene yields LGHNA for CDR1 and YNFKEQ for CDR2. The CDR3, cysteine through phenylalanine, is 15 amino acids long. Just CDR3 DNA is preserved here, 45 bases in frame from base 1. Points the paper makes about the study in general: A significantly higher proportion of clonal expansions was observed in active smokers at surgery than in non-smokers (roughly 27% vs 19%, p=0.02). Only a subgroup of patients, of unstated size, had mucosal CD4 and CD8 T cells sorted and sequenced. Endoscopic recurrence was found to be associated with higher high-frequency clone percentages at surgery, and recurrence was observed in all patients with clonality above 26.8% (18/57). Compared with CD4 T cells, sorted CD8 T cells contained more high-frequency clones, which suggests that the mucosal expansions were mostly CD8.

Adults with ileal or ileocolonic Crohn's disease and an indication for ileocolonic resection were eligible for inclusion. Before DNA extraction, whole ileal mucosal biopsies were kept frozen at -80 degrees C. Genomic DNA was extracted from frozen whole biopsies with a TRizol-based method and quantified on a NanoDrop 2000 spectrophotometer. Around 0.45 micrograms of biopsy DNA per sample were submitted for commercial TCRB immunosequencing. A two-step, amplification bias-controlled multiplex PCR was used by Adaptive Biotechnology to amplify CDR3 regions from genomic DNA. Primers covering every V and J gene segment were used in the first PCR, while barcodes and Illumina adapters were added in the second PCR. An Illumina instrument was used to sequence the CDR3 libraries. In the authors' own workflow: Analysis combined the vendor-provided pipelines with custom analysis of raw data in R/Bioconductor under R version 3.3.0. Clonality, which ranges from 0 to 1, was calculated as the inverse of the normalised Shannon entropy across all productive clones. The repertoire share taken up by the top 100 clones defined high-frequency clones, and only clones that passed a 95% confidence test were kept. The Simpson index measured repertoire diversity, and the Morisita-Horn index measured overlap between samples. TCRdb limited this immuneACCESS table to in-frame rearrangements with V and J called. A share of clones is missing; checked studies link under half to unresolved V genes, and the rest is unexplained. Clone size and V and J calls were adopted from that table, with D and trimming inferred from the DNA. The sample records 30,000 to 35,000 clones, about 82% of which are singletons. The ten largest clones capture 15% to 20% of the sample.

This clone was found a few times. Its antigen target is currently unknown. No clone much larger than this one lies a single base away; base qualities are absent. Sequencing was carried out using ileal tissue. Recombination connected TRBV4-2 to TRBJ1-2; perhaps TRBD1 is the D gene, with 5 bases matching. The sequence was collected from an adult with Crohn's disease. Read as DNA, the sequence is TGTGCCAGCAGCCAAGACTTGGGGCAAAACTATGGCTACACCTTC. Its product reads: CASSQDLGQNYGYTF.